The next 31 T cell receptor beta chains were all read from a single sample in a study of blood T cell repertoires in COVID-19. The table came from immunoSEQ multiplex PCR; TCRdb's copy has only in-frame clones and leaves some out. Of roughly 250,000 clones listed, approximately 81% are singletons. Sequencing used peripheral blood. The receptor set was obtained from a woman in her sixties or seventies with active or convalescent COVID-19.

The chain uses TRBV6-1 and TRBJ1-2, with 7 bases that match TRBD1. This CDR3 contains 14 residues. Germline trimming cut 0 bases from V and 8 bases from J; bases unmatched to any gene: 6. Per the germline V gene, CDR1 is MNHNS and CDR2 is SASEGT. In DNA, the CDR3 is TGTGCCAGCAGTGAAGCAGGGGGCAGCGAGGGCTACACCTTC. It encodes CASSEAGGSEGYTF.

The CDR3 protein is CASSSGQYLNYGYTF. The CDR3, as DNA: TGTGCCAGTAGCTCGGGACAGTACCTTAACTATGGCTACACCTTC. This rearrangement joins TRBV19 to TRBJ1-2, with 7 bases matching TRBD1. Per the germline V gene, CDR1 is LNHDA and CDR2 is SQIVND (reference sequence). V shed 6 bases and J 1 base; nucleotides not matched to a gene: 8. CDR3 length equals 15 residues.

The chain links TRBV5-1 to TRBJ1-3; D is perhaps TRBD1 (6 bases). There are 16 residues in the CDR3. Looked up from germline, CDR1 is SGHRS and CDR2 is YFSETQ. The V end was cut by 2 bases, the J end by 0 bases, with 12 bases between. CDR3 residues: CASSFELQGSGNTIYF. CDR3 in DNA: TGCGCCAGCAGCTTCGAGTTACAGGGCTCTGGAAACACCATATATTTT.

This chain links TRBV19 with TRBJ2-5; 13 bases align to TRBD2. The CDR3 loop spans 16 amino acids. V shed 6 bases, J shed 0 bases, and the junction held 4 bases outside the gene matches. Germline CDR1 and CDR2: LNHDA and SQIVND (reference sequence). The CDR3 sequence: CASRGLAGPYQETQYF. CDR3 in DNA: TGTGCCAGTAGGGGACTAGCGGGGCCTTACCAAGAGACCCAGTACTTC.

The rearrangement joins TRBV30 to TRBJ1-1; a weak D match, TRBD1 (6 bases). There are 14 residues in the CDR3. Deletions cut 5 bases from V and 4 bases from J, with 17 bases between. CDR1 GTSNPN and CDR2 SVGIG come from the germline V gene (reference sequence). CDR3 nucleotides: TGTGCCTGGGTGACGGGGGGCAGTCGCACTGAAGCTTTCTTT. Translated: CAWVTGGSRTEAFF.

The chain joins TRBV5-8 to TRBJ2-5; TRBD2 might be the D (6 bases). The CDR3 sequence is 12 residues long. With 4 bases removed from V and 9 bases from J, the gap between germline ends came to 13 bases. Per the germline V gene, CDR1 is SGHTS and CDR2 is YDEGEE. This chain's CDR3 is CASSLFGGPQYF. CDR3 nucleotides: TGTGCCAGCAGCCTGTTCGGGGGTCCCCAGTACTTC.

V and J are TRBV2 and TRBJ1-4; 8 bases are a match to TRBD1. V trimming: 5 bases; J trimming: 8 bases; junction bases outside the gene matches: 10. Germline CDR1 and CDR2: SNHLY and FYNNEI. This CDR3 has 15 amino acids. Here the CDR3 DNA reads TGTGCCAGCAGTACCGGACAGGGAGGAAGAGAAAAACTGTTTTTT. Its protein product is CASSTGQGGREKLFF.

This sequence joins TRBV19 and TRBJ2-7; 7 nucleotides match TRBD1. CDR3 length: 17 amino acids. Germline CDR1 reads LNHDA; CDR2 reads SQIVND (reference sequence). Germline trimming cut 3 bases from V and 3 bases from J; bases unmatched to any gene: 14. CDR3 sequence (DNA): TGTGCCAGTAGTATCACCTGGGGGACAGAGGGGGTCTACGAGCAGTACTTC. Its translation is CASSITWGTEGVYEQYF.

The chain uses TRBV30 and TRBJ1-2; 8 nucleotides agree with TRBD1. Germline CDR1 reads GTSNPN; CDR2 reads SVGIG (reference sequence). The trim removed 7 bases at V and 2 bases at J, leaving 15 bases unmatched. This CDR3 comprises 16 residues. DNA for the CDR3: TGTGCCTCCACCGGGGCAGGGGGCAGGGGGAACTATGGCTACACCTTC. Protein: CASTGAGGRGNYGYTF. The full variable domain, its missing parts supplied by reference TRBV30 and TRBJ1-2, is SQTIHQWPATLVQPVGSPLSLECTVEGTSNPNLYWYRQAAGRGLQLLFYSVGIGQISSEVPQNLSASRPQDRQFILSSKKLLLSDSGFYLCASTGAGGRGNYGYTFGSGTRLTVV.

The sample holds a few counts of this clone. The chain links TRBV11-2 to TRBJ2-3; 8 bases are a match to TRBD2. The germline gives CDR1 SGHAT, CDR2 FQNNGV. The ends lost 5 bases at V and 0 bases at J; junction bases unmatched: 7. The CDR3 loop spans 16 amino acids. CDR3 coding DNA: TGTGCCAGCAGCACGGGACTAGAATTTAGCACAGATACGCAGTATTTT. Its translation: CASSTGLEFSTDTQYF.

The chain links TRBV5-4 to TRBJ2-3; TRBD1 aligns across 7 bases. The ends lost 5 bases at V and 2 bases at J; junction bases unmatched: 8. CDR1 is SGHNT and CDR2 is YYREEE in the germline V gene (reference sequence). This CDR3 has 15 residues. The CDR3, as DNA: TGTGCCAGCAGTCGGCAGGGGGTGGACACAGATACGCAGTATTTT. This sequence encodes CASSRQGVDTDTQYF.

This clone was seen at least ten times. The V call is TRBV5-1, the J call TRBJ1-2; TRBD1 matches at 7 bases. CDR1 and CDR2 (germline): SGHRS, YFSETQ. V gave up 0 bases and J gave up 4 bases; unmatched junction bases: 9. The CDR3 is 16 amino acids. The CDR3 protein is CASSLEQGIYGYGYTF. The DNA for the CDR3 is TGCGCCAGCAGCTTGGAACAGGGGATATACGGCTATGGCTACACCTTC.

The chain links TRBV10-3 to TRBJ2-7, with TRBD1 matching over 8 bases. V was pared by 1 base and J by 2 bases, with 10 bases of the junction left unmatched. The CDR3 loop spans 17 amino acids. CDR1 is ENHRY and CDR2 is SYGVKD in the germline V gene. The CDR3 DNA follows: TGTGCCATCAGTGAGTATACACCGGGACAGGAGACCTACGAGCAGTACTTC. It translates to CAISEYTPGQETYEQYF.

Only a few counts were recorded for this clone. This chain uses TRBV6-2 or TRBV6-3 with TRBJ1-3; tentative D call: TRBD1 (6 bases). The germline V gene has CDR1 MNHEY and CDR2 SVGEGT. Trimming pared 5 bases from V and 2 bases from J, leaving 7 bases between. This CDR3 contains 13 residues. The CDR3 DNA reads TGTGCCAGCAGTCGGACAGCTGGAAACACCATATATTTT. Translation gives CASSRTAGNTIYF.

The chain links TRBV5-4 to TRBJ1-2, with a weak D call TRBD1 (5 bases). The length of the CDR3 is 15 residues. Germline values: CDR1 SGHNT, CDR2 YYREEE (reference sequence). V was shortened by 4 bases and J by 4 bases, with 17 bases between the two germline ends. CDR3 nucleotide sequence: TGTGCCAGCAGCCCGCAAGCATACGGGGGCTATGGCTACACCTTC. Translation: CASSPQAYGGYGYTF.

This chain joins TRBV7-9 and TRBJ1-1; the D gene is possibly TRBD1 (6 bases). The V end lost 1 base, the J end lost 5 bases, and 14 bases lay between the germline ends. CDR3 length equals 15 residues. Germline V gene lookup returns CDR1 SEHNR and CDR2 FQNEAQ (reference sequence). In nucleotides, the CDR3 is TGTGCCAGCAGCTTAGTCACAGGGCGGGGGACTGAAGCTTTCTTT. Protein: CASSLVTGRGTEAFF.

CDR3 sequence (DNA): TGCAGTGCTAGTGTCCTGCGCGACTCTGGAAACACCATATATTTT. Encoded protein: CSASVLRDSGNTIYF. The chain has TRBV20-1 and TRBJ1-3; the D is unclear. The CDR3 spans 15 residues. V shed 3 bases and J shed 0 bases, with 12 bases lying between them. Looked up from germline, CDR1 is DFQATT and CDR2 is SNEGSKA (reference sequence).

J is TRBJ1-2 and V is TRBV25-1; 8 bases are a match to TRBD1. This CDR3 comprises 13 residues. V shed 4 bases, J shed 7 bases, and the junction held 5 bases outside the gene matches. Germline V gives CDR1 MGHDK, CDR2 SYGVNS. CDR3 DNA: TGTGCCAGCAGTGGCCGCAGGGGGCCTGGCTACACCTTC. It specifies CASSGRRGPGYTF.

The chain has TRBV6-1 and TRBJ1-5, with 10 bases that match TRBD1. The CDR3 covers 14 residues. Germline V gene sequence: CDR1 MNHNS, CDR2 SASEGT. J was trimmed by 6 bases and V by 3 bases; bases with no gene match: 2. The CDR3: CASSETGGVQPQHF. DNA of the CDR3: TGTGCCAGCAGTGAGACAGGGGGCGTTCAGCCCCAGCATTTT.

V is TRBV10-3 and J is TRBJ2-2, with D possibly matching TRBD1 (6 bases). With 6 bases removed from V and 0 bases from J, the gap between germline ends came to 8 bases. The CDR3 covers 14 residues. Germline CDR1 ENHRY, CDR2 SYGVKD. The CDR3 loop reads CAIRQGPNTGELFF. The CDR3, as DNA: TGTGCCATCAGACAGGGCCCGAACACCGGGGAGCTGTTTTTT.

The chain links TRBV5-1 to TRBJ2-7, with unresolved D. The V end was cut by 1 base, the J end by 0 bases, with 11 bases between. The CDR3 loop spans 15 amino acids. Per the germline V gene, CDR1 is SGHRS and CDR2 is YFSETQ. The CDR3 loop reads CASSLTPPSSYEQYF. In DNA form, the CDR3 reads TGCGCCAGCAGCTTGACGCCCCCTAGCTCCTACGAGCAGTACTTC. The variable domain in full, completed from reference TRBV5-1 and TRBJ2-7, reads KAGVTQTPRYLIKTRGQQVTLSCSPISGHRSVSWYQQTPGQGLQFLFEYFSETQRNKGNFPGRFSGRQFSNSRSEMNVSTLELGDSALYLCASSLTPPSSYEQYFGPGTRLTVT.

The CDR3 sequence: CASSLGLAGGSGDTQYF. CDR3 nucleotide sequence: TGTGCCAGCAGCTTGGGACTAGCGGGGGGTTCCGGAGATACGCAGTATTTT. V usage is TRBV5-6 and J usage is TRBJ2-3; 13 nucleotides line up with TRBD2. The ends lost 0 bases at V and 5 bases at J; junction bases unmatched: 6. This CDR3 has 17 residues. CDR1 is SGHDT and CDR2 is YYEEEE in the germline V gene.

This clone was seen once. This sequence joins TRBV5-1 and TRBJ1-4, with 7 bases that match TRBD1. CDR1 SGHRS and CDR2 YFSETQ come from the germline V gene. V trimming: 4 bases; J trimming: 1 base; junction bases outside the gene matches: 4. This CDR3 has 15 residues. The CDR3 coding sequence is TGCGCCAGCAGCCCCCGGACAGGAACTAATGAAAAACTGTTTTTT. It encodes CASSPRTGTNEKLFF.

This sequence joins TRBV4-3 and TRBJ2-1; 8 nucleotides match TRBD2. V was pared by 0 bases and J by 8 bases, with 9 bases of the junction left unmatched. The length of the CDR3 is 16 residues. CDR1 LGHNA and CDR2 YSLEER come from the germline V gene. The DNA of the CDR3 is TGCGCCAGCAGCCAAGATGCAACGGGGGGGAGGGATGAGCAGTTCTTC. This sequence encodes CASSQDATGGRDEQFF.

Here the CDR3 DNA reads TGTGCCTGGGGCCGCGCTGAGCCCCAGCATTTT. Amino acids: CAWGRAEPQHF. The J gene is TRBJ1-5, the V gene TRBV30; no reliable D call. V was pared by 5 bases and J by 8 bases, with 10 bases between. This CDR3 region has 11 residues. Germline V gene data show CDR1 as GTSNPN and CDR2 as SVGIG (reference sequence).

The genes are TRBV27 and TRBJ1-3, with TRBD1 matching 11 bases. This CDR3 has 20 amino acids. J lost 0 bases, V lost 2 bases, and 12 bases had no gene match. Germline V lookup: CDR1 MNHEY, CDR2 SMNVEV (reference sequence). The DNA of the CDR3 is TGTGCCAGCAGTTTAGTCGGGACAGGGGGTAGCCCTTTCTCTGGAAACACCATATATTTT. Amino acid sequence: CASSLVGTGGSPFSGNTIYF.

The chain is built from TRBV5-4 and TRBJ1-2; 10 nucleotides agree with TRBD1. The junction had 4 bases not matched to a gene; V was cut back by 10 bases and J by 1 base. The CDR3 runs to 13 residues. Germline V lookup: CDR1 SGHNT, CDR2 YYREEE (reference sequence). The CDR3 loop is CAGQGGVNYGYTF. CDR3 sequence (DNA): TGTGCCGGACAGGGGGGGGTTAACTATGGCTACACCTTC.

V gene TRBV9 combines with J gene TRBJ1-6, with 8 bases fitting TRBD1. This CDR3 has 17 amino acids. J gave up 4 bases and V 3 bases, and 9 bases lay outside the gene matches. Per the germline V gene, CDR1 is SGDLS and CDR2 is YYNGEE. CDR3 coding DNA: TGTGCCAGCAGCGCGATCCTGGGGACAGGATATAATTCACCCCTCCACTTT. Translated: CASSAILGTGYNSPLHF.

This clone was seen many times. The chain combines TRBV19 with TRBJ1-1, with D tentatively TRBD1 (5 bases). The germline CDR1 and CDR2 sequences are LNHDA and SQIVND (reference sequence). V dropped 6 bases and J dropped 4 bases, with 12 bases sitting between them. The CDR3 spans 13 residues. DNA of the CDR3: TGTGCCAGTAGGAGGCAGGGCGCCACTGAAGCTTTCTTT. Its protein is CASRRQGATEAFF.

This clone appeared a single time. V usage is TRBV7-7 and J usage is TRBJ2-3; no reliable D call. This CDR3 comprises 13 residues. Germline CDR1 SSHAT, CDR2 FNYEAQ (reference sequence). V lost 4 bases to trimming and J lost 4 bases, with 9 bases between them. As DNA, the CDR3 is TGTGCCAGCAGCTCCCGTCCCGCAGATACGCAGTATTTT. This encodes CASSSRPADTQYF.

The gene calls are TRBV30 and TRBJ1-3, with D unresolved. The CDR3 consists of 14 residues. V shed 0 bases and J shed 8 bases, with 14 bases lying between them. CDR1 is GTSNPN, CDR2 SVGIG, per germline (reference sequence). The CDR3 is CAWSVYIRVDTIYF. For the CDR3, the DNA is TGTGCCTGGAGTGTTTACATACGGGTTGACACCATATATTTT. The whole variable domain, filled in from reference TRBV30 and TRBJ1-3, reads SQTIHQWPATLVQPVGSPLSLECTVEGTSNPNLYWYRQAAGRGLQLLFYSVGIGQISSEVPQNLSASRPQDRQFILSSKKLLLSDSGFYLCAWSVYIRVDTIYFGEGSWLTVV.